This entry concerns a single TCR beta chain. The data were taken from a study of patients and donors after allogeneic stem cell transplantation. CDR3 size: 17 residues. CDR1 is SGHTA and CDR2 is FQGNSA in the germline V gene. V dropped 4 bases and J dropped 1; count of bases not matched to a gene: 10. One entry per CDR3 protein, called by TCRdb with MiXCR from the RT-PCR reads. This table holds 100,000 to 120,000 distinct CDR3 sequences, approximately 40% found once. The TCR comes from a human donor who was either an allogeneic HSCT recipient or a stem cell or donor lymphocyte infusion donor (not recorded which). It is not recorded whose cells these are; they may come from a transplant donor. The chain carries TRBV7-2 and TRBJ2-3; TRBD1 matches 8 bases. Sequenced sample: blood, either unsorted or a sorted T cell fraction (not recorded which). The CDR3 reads CASSYAITGGGTDTQYF. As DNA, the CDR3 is TGTGCCAGCAGCTATGCTATTACAGGGGGAGGCACAGATACGCAGTATTTT.